This T cell receptor beta chain emerged from a study of T cell repertoires in cytomegalovirus infection (dated by TCRdb to between 2018 and 2020). Background for the entire study: Alongside well-studied HLA-B-restricted epitopes, the peptide stimulations were aimed at recently identified HLA-C-restricted CMV epitopes, whose presentation resists viral immunomodulation. Donor HLA type was relevant to the analysis, as public TCR beta signatures indicated carriage of CMV infection together with the matching HLA type.

This clonotype has ten or more counts. No cognate antigen has been identified for it. Base qualities are not recorded, but no much larger clone differs from it by a single base. At the junction V is shortened by 3 bases and J by 5 bases, with 8 bases in between. In the germline V gene (reference sequence), CDR1 corresponds to MNHEY and CDR2 to SMNVEV. The CDR3 runs 13 residues from the cysteine to the phenylalanine. Just the 39-base CDR3 DNA is kept, in frame starting at base 1. Overall study results and their limits: Cumulative frequency of public TCR beta family members discriminated carriers of CMV infection plus the relevant HLA type in this cohort and an independent approximately 360-donor cohort. The ex vivo response was dominated by HLA-C-restricted CMV-specific TCR beta clonotypes, and the single most frequent clonotype in two of eight donors was supplied by these HLA-C-restricted clonotypes.

Interpreted using the paper, the treatment or condition label stands for: in vitro stimulation with specific CMV peptide epitopes to enrich CMV-specific T cells. Sequencing used an Illumina HiSeq 1500. TCRdb itself trimmed the public reads at Q25 with fastp, ran MiXCR and retained productive beta chains. Each entry merges the rows of one CDR3 protein and shows their most common DNA and genes. Here the sample has around 100,000 distinct CDR3 sequences; over 40% occur a single time. In total, the top ten clones hold about three quarters of the sample. The source is a human donor in good health (CMV status not recorded). Some clones in this sample may be carry-over from other donors' samples. The source was CD8+ T cells from cultured PBMCs, collected from culture after CMV antigen stimulation. Recombination linked TRBV27 to TRBJ2-1; TRBD2 is perhaps the D gene, given 5 matching bases. The DNA sequence reads TGTGCCAGCAGTTTCCGGGGTCACAATGAGCAGTTCTTC. Its translation is CASSFRGHNEQFF.